This T cell receptor beta chain originates from a study of T-cell reconstitution after alpha-beta-depleted transplantation in children. The CDR3 extends over 13 amino acids. Germline-derived CDR1 and CDR2 are LGHNA and YSLEER. V shed 0 bases and J shed 7 bases, with 8 bases lying between them. Many counts were recorded for this clonotype. No antigen is known for it. Molecular barcoding with unique molecular identifiers was used for the TCRbeta library. MiXCR, run by TCRdb on the PCR reads, gives a single entry per CDR3 protein. Here the sample spans over 450,000 distinct CDR3 sequences, 8% to 11% being singletons. The study, taken as a whole, reports: Roughly two months post-transplant, alpha-beta T cells reportedly originated from several hundred graft clones that had expanded. After transplant, high TCRbeta diversity at day 60 in some patients arose from surviving recipient T cells and thymic progenitors. After one year, T-cell counts and TCRbeta diversity mostly came from new T cells.

The chain couples TRBV4-3 to TRBJ2-3; possibly TRBD1 or TRBD2 for D (5 bases each). This clonotype was sampled from a child younger than 10 with inherited bone marrow failure, due to receive a stem cell transplant. The sample in question was PBMCs, obtained before TCRalphabeta/CD19-depleted stem cell transplant. The chain's CDR3 is CASSQDWGNTQYF. The DNA of the CDR3 is TGCGCCAGCAGCCAAGATTGGGGGAATACGCAGTATTTT.